These 26 T cell receptor beta chains originate from one sample sequenced in a study of T cell responses to AZD1222 COVID-19 vaccine. The protocol was immunoSEQ multiplex PCR, while the TCRdb copy is restricted to in-frame clones and leaves out a portion. The sample lists 150,000 or so clones; about 87% were seen once. Sequencing was performed on peripheral blood, taken 28 days after the second dose of the MenACWY control vaccine. The source of these receptors is an adult who received the MenACWY meningococcal vaccine as a control.

The chain recombines TRBV5-4 with TRBJ1-4; 7 positions match TRBD1. CDR1 and CDR2 from the germline V gene are SGHNT and YYREEE (reference sequence). Germline trimming cut 1 base from V and 8 bases from J; bases unmatched to any gene: 5. This CDR3 has 14 residues. The CDR3 sequence: CASSLKQGSEKLFF. DNA of the CDR3: TGTGCCAGCAGCTTGAAACAGGGGAGCGAAAAACTGTTTTTT.

The chain combines TRBV5-1 with TRBJ2-2, with D perhaps given as TRBD1 or TRBD2 (5 bases each). Between the trimmed V and J ends, which lost 6 bases and 4 bases, there was a span of 13 bases. Germline CDR1 reads SGHRS; CDR2 reads YFSETQ. The CDR3 has 14 residues. CDR3 sequence: CASTGSGTTGELFF. CDR3 nucleotide sequence: TGCGCCAGCACCGGGTCAGGGACCACCGGGGAGCTGTTTTTT.

This chain uses TRBV20-1 with TRBJ2-1; D may correspond to TRBD1 or TRBD2 (5 bases each). Trimming took off 1 base at V and 10 bases at J, with 8 bases between the two ends. Germline lookup yields CDR1 DFQATT and CDR2 SNEGSKA (reference sequence). CDR3 length: 11 residues. CDR3 DNA: TGCAGTGCTAGAGGGGACCGCGAGCAGTTCTTC. Its protein is CSARGDREQFF.

The chain joins TRBV19 to TRBJ1-1; D may be TRBD1 (5 bases). Germline V CDR1 and CDR2: LNHDA, SQIVND (reference sequence). The CDR3 runs to 17 residues. Trimming took 5 bases from V and 2 from J, leaving 21 bases between them. DNA for the CDR3: TGTGCCAGTAGTCCAGATTCGGAGGGGAGGGTTAACACTGAAGCTTTCTTT. Protein product: CASSPDSEGRVNTEAFF.

The chain recombines TRBV16 with TRBJ1-6; maybe TRBD1 (5 bases). The V and J ends lost 4 bases and 5 bases respectively, with 12 bases between them. Germline lookup yields CDR1 KGHSY and CDR2 FQNENV. The CDR3 consists of 15 residues. The CDR3 reads CASSPFGANNSPLHF. Here the CDR3 DNA reads TGTGCCAGCAGCCCTTTCGGGGCCAATAATTCACCCCTCCACTTT.

J is TRBJ2-7 and V is TRBV11-2; the D gene could be TRBD1 or TRBD2 (5 bases each). Germline V gene data show CDR1 as SGHAT and CDR2 as FQNNGV. Trimming removed 5 bases from V and 7 bases from J, with 21 bases in between. There are 15 residues in the CDR3. CDR3 in amino acids: CASSPRGLPTGEQYF. In DNA form, the CDR3 reads TGTGCCAGCAGCCCCCGGGGCCTTCCCACTGGGGAGCAGTACTTC.

This clone was observed a handful of times. The J gene is TRBJ2-3, the V gene TRBV2; a weak D match, TRBD1 (6 bases). The CDR3 consists of 14 residues. The V gene's germline CDR1 is SNHLY and CDR2 FYNNEI. With 7 bases removed from V and 2 bases from J, the gap between germline ends came to 13 bases. The CDR3 loop reads CASMGATLTDTQYF. The CDR3 DNA is TGTGCCAGCATGGGGGCTACACTCACAGATACGCAGTATTTT.

This sequence joins TRBV2 and TRBJ1-2; D ambiguous. Deletions cut 8 bases from V and 4 bases from J, with 8 bases between. The CDR3 runs 11 residues. Germline V gives CDR1 SNHLY, CDR2 FYNNEI. DNA of the CDR3: TGTGCCAGCCGTTACAGCTATGGCTACACCTTC. This sequence encodes CASRYSYGYTF.

The chain uses TRBV10-3 and TRBJ1-2; D might be TRBD1 (5 bases). Trimming shortened V by 3 bases and J by 6 bases, and 8 bases separated the two germline ends. In germline, CDR1 is ENHRY, CDR2 SYGVKD. There are 12 residues in the CDR3. The CDR3 region is CAISEGGDGYTF. DNA of the CDR3: TGTGCCATCAGTGAAGGAGGGGATGGCTACACCTTC.

This clone showed up just once. The gene calls are TRBV10-3 and TRBJ2-1, with 10 nucleotides matching TRBD2. The CDR3 is made up of 14 amino acids. Trimming took 10 bases from V and 3 from J; bases not matched to a gene: 6. Germline V gene data show CDR1 as ENHRY and CDR2 as SYGVKD. CDR3 amino acids: CASSSGRSYNEQFF. The DNA of the CDR3 is TGTGCCAGTTCTAGCGGGAGAAGCTACAATGAGCAGTTCTTC.

The rearrangement uses TRBV19 and TRBJ1-2; TRBD1 is a possible D gene (6 bases). The length of the CDR3 is 15 residues. Germline CDR1 LNHDA, CDR2 SQIVND (reference sequence). Trimming pared 3 bases from V and 4 bases from J, leaving 15 bases between. DNA of the CDR3: TGTGCCAGTAGTATTTCAGCAGGGGTTGGCTATGGCTACACCTTC. It encodes CASSISAGVGYGYTF.

This chain joins TRBV14 and TRBJ1-2, with 12 bases fitting TRBD1. Losses at the gene ends were 3 bases for V and 7 bases for J; bases not matched to a gene: 9. CDR1 is SGHDN and CDR2 is FVKESK in the germline V gene. This CDR3 spans 16 amino acids. The CDR3 bases are TGTGCCAGCAGCCACACCGCCGGGACAGGGGGCTTTGGCTACACCTTC. Its translation is CASSHTAGTGGFGYTF.

Concerning this clone itself: Other DNA sequences from this sample encode an identical CDR3 as well. This chain joins TRBV12-3 or TRBV12-4 and TRBJ1-5; the match to TRBD1 covers 9 bases. This CDR3 region has 13 residues. J gave up 4 bases and V 5 bases, and 0 bases lay outside the gene matches. The CDR3: CASSGTGNQPQHF. CDR3 coding DNA: TGTGCCAGCAGTGGGACAGGGAATCAGCCCCAGCATTTT.

V and J are TRBV11-1 and TRBJ1-1; D is perhaps TRBD1 (5 bases). Germline values: CDR1 SGHAT, CDR2 FQDESV (reference sequence). The CDR3 consists of 14 residues. Trimming pared 2 bases from V and 7 bases from J, leaving 14 bases between. In DNA form, the CDR3 reads TGTGCCAGCAGCTTAATGGAGGGACCTTATGAAGCTTTCTTT. This codes for CASSLMEGPYEAFF.

The chain carries TRBV3-1 (or the pseudogene TRBV3-2) and TRBJ2-7; 9 nucleotides agree with TRBD2. V lost 0 bases and J lost 5; bases outside the gene matches: 8. Germline V CDR1 and CDR2: LGHDT, YNNKEL (reference sequence). The length of the CDR3 is 16 residues. The CDR3 sequence: CASSQESSGNYDEQYF. The CDR3 DNA sequence: TGTGCCAGCAGCCAAGAATCTAGCGGGAACTACGACGAGCAGTACTTC.

V and J are TRBV18 and TRBJ1-2; no clear D gene. CDR1 KGHSH and CDR2 LQKENI come from the germline V gene. The CDR3 length is 14 residues. Trimming removed 0 bases from V and 5 bases from J, with 10 bases in between. In DNA, the CDR3 is TGTGCCAGCTCACCACCGGGAGGAGCTTATGGCTACACCTTC. As protein: CASSPPGGAYGYTF. Together with reference TRBV18 and TRBJ1-2, the CDR3 gives the full variable domain: NAGVMQNPRHLVRRRGQEARLRCSPMKGHSHVYWYRQLPEEGLKFMVYLQKENIIDESGMPKERFSAEFPKEGPSILRIQQVVRGDSAAYFCASSPPGGAYGYTFGSGTRLTVV.

The genes are TRBV27 and TRBJ1-1, with a tentative D call TRBD1 (6 bases). This CDR3 is built from 12 residues. The V end was cut by 6 bases, the J end by 4 bases, with 9 bases between. Germline CDR1 and CDR2: MNHEY and SMNVEV (reference sequence). CDR3 coding DNA: TGTGCCAGCAGACAGGGTGGCACTGAAGCTTTCTTT. It is translated as CASRQGGTEAFF.

The chain combines TRBV18 with TRBJ2-3, with a weak D call TRBD2 (6 bases). V lost 0 bases to trimming and J lost 8 bases, with 12 bases between them. Germline V CDR1 and CDR2: KGHSH, LQKENI. This CDR3 region has 14 residues. CDR3 nucleotide sequence: TGTGCCAGCTCACCACCAGATCGGGGGACTACGCAGTATTTT. Its translation: CASSPPDRGTTQYF.

The gene calls are TRBV6-2 or TRBV6-3 and TRBJ1-1; 10 bases line up with TRBD1. The CDR3 sequence is 17 residues long. CDR1 is MNHEY and CDR2 is SVGEGT in the germline V gene. V trimming: 2 bases; J trimming: 0 bases; junction bases outside the gene matches: 6. This chain's CDR3 is CASSYPLGQGLNTEAFF. The CDR3 region has the DNA TGTGCCAGCAGTTACCCTTTGGGACAGGGGTTGAACACTGAAGCTTTCTTT.

This clone has only one observation. This chain connects TRBV3-1 (or the pseudogene TRBV3-2) to TRBJ1-2; 9 bases line up with TRBD1. V was clipped by 5 bases and J by 3 bases; unmatched bases: 4. Germline-derived CDR1 and CDR2 are LGHDT and YNNKEL (reference sequence). The CDR3 is 14 residues long. CDR3 sequence: CASSDRGIHYGYTF. The CDR3, as DNA: TGTGCCAGCAGCGACAGGGGGATTCACTATGGCTACACCTTC.

Here the CDR3 reads CAGRAGSNSPLHF. The CDR3 region has the DNA TGTGCGGGACGAGCAGGATCGAATTCACCCCTCCACTTT. The chain recombines TRBV6-5 with TRBJ1-6, with D perhaps TRBD1 (5 bases). Germline CDR1 reads MNHEY; CDR2 reads SVGAGI. The CDR3 has 13 residues.

DNA for the CDR3: TGTGCCAGCAGTTCTAGACAGCGTCCGAACACCGGGGAGCTGTTTTTT. This translates into CASSSRQRPNTGELFF. The rearrangement uses TRBV7-8 and TRBJ2-2; tentatively, D is TRBD1 (5 bases). The CDR3 covers 16 residues. V lost 6 bases and J 0 bases, leaving 14 bases between the germline ends. Germline V gene lookup returns CDR1 SGHVS and CDR2 FQNEAQ.

The rearrangement uses TRBV9 and TRBJ2-1; 11 bases map to TRBD2. With 4 bases clipped from V and 8 bases from J, the junction kept 14 bases outside the gene matches. The CDR3 is 17 residues long. The germline V gene encodes CDR1 SGDLS and CDR2 YYNGEE. This chain's CDR3 is CASSFSTSGSTNDEQFF. The CDR3 region has the DNA TGTGCCAGCAGCTTTAGTACTAGCGGGAGTACCAACGATGAGCAGTTCTTC.

The chain is built from TRBV6-2 or TRBV6-3 and TRBJ1-1, with D possibly TRBD1 on 5 matching bases. This CDR3 has 16 residues. The V end lost 2 bases, the J end lost 5 bases, and 18 bases lay between the germline ends. Germline V gives CDR1 MNHEY, CDR2 SVGEGT. CDR3 coding DNA: TGTGCCAGCAGTTACGGGGGGGGAGGCGGAGTTACTGAAGCTTTCTTT. This gives the protein CASSYGGGGGVTEAFF.

The chain links TRBV27 to TRBJ1-4; no reliable D call. With 2 bases removed from V and 1 base from J, the gap between germline ends came to 8 bases. This CDR3 contains 15 residues. Germline CDR1 and CDR2: MNHEY and SMNVEV (reference sequence). CDR3 residues: CASSLIAGTNEKLFF. The CDR3 DNA sequence: TGTGCCAGCAGTTTAATAGCAGGAACTAATGAAAAACTGTTTTTT.

The CDR3 nucleotides are TGTGCCAGCAGTTTTGGGCCTATTGAAGCTTTCTTT. Amino acids: CASSFGPIEAFF. The rearrangement uses TRBV28 and TRBJ1-1; D is undetermined. CDR1 and CDR2 from the germline V gene are MDHEN and SYDVKM. V gave up 3 bases and J gave up 7 bases, with 9 bases separating them. The CDR3 consists of 12 residues.